This T cell receptor (beta chain) was retrieved from a study of blood T cell repertoires in COVID-19 (TCRdb year 2020). Looking at the study overall: Collaborator samples came from the United States, Italy and Spain and covered acute and convalescent phases of COVID-19. Where available, HLA class I and class II types were taken from metadata supplied by the sample provider and were not determined by assay-based typing. The samples were drawn from two sources: the first 160 participants of the ongoing ImmuneRACE study, and fewer than 1,500 subjects contributed by 6 global collaborators. The repertoires were made available in a free public database intended to serve as a resource for research on the immune response to SARS-CoV-2. Deeply sampled blood TCRbeta repertoires from subjects exposed to, actively infected with, or recovered from COVID-19 were included in the dataset. The prospective study material was composed of cDNA or gDNA derived from T cells, B-cell-depleted T cells, or PBMCs. Sample metadata almost always included a de-identified subject ID, COVID-19 status, age in years and sex. Overall study outcomes, separate from this receptor: The quantity of clinical and demographic metadata differed by source and by participant and was supplied without curation.

V and J are trimmed by 6 bases and 3 bases, and the gene matches miss 11 bases of the junction. The CDR3 contains 15 residues, cysteine and phenylalanine counted. Only the CDR3 region is kept as DNA, spanning 45 bases read in frame from base 1. Each collaborating institution followed its own protocols to collect whole blood in K2EDTA tubes. For TCRbeta analysis, collaborators shipped samples in one of three forms: frozen whole blood, isolated PBMCs, or DNA extracted from either of those sample types. The immunoSEQ Assay, a bias-controlled multiplex PCR, was used to amplify TCRbeta CDR3 regions from genomic DNA. The study's own analysis went as follows. Nucleated cell counts per sample were estimated from amplification of reference gene primers within the assay. Sequence reads were collapsed and filtered to measure the absolute abundance of every unique TCRbeta CDR3 rearrangement. For each sample, productive Simpson clonality was calculated as the square root of Simpson's diversity index across productive rearrangements. As stored in TCRdb, this immuneACCESS dataset retains in-frame rearrangements with V and J assigned. A fraction of the clones does not appear; measured against another copy, unresolved V genes explain less than half of the discrepancy, and the remainder lacks a known reason. V, J and clone size reflect that table, while D and trimming were determined from the DNA. The sample contains approximately 29,000 clones, 65% to 90% of them found a single time. In total, the top ten clones hold 17% of the sample.

Of note for this clone: Its binding antigen is unknown. Base-call qualities are not available, and no considerably larger clone is one nucleotide away.

The material sequenced was peripheral blood. The chain links TRBV23-1 with TRBJ2-7, and TRBD1 matches 7 of the central bases. TRBV23-1 qualifies as an ORF whose function is uncertain. This clonotype was sampled from a woman aged 55 to 70 with active COVID-19. The CDR3 protein sequence reads: CASRTGLGTYYEQYF. The DNA sequence is as follows: TGCGCCAGCAGGACAGGGCTTGGGACCTACTACGAGCAGTACTTC.